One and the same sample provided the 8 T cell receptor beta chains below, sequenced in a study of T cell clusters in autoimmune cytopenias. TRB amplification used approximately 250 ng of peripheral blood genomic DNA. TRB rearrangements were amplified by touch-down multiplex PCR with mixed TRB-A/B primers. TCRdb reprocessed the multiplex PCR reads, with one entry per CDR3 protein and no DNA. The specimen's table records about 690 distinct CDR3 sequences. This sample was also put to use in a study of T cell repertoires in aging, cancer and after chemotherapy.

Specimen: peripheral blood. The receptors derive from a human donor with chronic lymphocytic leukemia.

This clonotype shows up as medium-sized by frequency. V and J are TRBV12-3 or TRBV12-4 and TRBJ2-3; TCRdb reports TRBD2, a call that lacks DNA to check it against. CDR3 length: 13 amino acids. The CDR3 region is CASTWGRGDTQYF.

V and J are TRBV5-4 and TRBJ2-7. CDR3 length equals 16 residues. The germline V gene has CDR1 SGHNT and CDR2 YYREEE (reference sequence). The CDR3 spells CASSPSGGGGTYEQYF.

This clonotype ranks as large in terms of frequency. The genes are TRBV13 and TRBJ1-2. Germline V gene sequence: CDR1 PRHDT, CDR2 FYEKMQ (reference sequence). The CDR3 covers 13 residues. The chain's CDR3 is CASSLLPKDGYTF.

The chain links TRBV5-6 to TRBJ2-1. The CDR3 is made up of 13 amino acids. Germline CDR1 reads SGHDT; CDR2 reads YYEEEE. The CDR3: CASSLYWPNEQFF.

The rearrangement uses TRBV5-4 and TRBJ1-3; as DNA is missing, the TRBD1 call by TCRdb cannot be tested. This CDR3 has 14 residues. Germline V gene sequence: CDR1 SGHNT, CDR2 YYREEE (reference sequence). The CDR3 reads CASSPGQRGNTIYF.

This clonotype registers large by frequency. The CDR3 protein is CASSLSGAYGYTF. V usage is TRBV27 and J usage is TRBJ1-2. The germline V gene has CDR1 MNHEY and CDR2 SMNVEV (reference sequence). This CDR3 spans 13 amino acids.

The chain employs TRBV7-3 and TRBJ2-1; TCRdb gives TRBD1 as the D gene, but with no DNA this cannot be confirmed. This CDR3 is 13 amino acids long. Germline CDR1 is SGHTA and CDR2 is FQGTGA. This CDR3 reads CASSLPPGGEQFF.

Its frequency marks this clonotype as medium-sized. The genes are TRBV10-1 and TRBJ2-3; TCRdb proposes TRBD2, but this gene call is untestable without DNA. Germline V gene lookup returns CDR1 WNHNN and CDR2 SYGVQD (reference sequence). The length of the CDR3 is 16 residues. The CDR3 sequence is CASSSGRASGTDTQYF.